One and the same sample provided the 31 T cell receptor beta chains below, sequenced in a study of regulatory T cells in long-lasting Graves disease. Time point defined: persistent/refractory GD, antithyroid drugs over 5 years with positive TRAb. With RNA extracted from PBMCs as input, the TCR library was made. Construction of TCR beta libraries relied on iRepertoire HTBI primers and on Arm-PCR targeting CDR3 regions. TCRdb re-derived calls from the multiplex PCR reads in MiXCR, one entry per CDR3 protein. The sample carries about 460,000 distinct CDR3 sequences, around a fifth recorded once. The material sequenced was peripheral blood mononuclear cells (PBMCs), taken when the disease was refractory, from a patient treated with antithyroid drugs. The receptors come from a female donor with Graves disease.

The chain joins TRBV7-3 to TRBJ2-3, with D perhaps matching TRBD1 (6 bases). The CDR3 contains 13 residues. Germline V lookup: CDR1 SGHTA, CDR2 FQGTGA. Between the trimmed V and J ends, which lost 1 base and 5 bases, there was a span of 7 bases. The CDR3 DNA sequence: TGTGCCAGCAGCTTAAACAGGGAAGATACGCAGTATTTT. It yields the protein CASSLNREDTQYF.

The table lists this clonotype with many counts. This chain uses TRBV6-5 with TRBJ1-6; D is unclear. The CDR3 contains 21 residues. With 3 bases removed from V and 3 bases from J, the gap between germline ends came to 27 bases. Germline-derived CDR1 and CDR2 are MNHEY and SVGAGI. CDR3 amino acids: CASSYPYRAGDLRDYNSPLHF. In DNA, the CDR3 is TGTGCCAGCAGTTATCCTTATCGGGCCGGAGACCTTCGGGACTATAATTCACCCCTCCACTTT.

The chain employs TRBV11-2 and TRBJ2-5; a possible D gene is TRBD1 (5 bases). Germline lookup yields CDR1 SGHAT and CDR2 FQNNGV. The CDR3 has 14 amino acids. Trimming removed 7 bases from V and 1 base from J, with 13 bases in between. The CDR3 here is CASNPTEFQETQYF. DNA of the CDR3: TGTGCCAGCAATCCGACAGAGTTCCAAGAGACCCAGTACTTC.

For this clonotype: A junction boundary mismatches the germline segment, possibly from a read error. V is TRBV6-1 and J is TRBJ1-4; 8 bases are shared with TRBD1. CDR1 is MNHNS and CDR2 is SASEGT in the germline V gene. CDR3 length: 15 residues. CDR3 loop: CASRPPWTGNGKLFF. The CDR3, as DNA: TGTGCCAGCAGGCCCCCGTGGACAGGGAATGGAAAACTGTTTTTT.

Concerning this clonotype: A much bigger clone sits one base away, suggesting this may be a read error. This CDR3 is missing its conserved last phenylalanine or tryptophan, likely due to a read error. This chain joins TRBV2 and TRBJ2-4; 8 nucleotides line up with TRBD2. There are 17 residues in the CDR3. V gave up 8 bases and J gave up 0 bases; unmatched junction bases: 12. Germline-derived CDR1 and CDR2 are SNHLY and FYNNEI. The CDR3: CASSSPTSGLAKNIQYL. The CDR3 coding sequence is TGTGCCAGCTCTTCCCCAACTAGCGGTCTAGCCAAAAACATTCAGTACCTC.

This clonotype has a handful of counts. The CDR3 spells CASSVGPGGRGSNTEAFF. For the CDR3, the DNA is TGTGCCAGCAGCGTAGGGCCCGGGGGCAGGGGGAGCAACACTGAAGCTTTCTTT. The gene calls are TRBV9 and TRBJ1-1; 7 nucleotides match TRBD1. There are 18 residues in the CDR3. Per the germline V gene, CDR1 is SGDLS and CDR2 is YYNGEE. V shed 0 bases, J shed 2 bases, and the junction held 13 bases outside the gene matches. Variable domain in full (rest from reference TRBV9 and TRBJ1-1): DSGVTQTPKHLITATGQRVTLRCSPRSGDLSVYWYQQSLDQGLQFLIQYYNGEERAKGNILERFSAQQFPDLHSELNLSSLELGDSALYFCASSVGPGGRGSNTEAFFGQGTRLTVV.

There are many counts of this clonotype. The chain uses TRBV7-2 and TRBJ1-2; D uncertain. V shed 2 bases and J shed 0 bases, with 7 bases lying between them. The CDR3 contains 14 residues. From germline, CDR1 is SGHTA and CDR2 FQGNSA. This chain's CDR3 is CASSLTDPNYGYTF. CDR3 bases: TGTGCCAGCAGCTTAACCGACCCTAACTATGGCTACACCTTC.

This clonotype was seen a handful of times. The chain recombines TRBV30 with TRBJ2-7; maybe TRBD1 (5 bases). Trimming removed 2 bases at V and 6 bases at J, with 8 bases between. This CDR3 spans 11 amino acids. Germline lookup yields CDR1 GTSNPN and CDR2 SVGIG (reference sequence). The CDR3 spells CAWSQGGEQYF. In DNA, the CDR3 is TGTGCCTGGAGTCAGGGTGGCGAGCAGTACTTC.

This clonotype was seen repeatedly, ten times or more. V gene TRBV12-3 or TRBV12-4 combines with J gene TRBJ2-3, with a possible D match to TRBD2 (7 bases). The V gene lost 8 bases and the J gene lost 4 bases, with 16 bases spanning the gap. This CDR3 is built from 14 residues. In DNA form, the CDR3 reads TGTGCCAGCTCCCCAGGGGAGGGGGCAGATACGCAGTATTTT. It encodes CASSPGEGADTQYF.

This clonotype appeared many times. V gene TRBV27 combines with J gene TRBJ1-2; 8 bases map to TRBD1. The germline gives CDR1 MNHEY, CDR2 SMNVEV (reference sequence). Unmatched junction bases numbered 14, after V lost 4 bases and J lost 4 bases. The CDR3 spans 17 residues. The CDR3 coding sequence is TGTGCCAGCAGTTCGGAGGGCAGGGGGCGAAGTAGCTATGGCTACACCTTC. This sequence encodes CASSSEGRGRSSYGYTF.

This clonotype was detected many times. The chain carries TRBV20-1 and TRBJ2-5, with D possibly being TRBD1 (6 bases). Trimming removed 8 bases from V and 1 base from J, with 11 bases in between. The germline V gene encodes CDR1 DFQATT and CDR2 SNEGSKA (reference sequence). The CDR3 extends over 12 amino acids. CDR3: CSYQGGQETQYF. The CDR3 nucleotides read TGCAGTTACCAAGGGGGCCAAGAGACCCAGTACTTC.

The sample holds a few counts of this clonotype. This chain joins TRBV28 and TRBJ2-6; D remains ambiguous. Germline CDR1 is MDHEN and CDR2 is SYDVKM. This CDR3 comprises 15 residues. V shed 2 bases and J shed 0 bases, with 5 bases lying between them. The CDR3 region has the DNA TGTGCCAGCAGTTTAACCGCCTCTGGGGCCAACGTCCTGACTTTC. Translated: CASSLTASGANVLTF.

V gene TRBV12-3 or TRBV12-4 combines with J gene TRBJ2-6; the D gene is possibly TRBD2 (6 bases). The CDR3 extends over 13 amino acids. V dropped 5 bases and J dropped 4 bases, with 6 bases sitting between them. As DNA, the CDR3 is TGTGCCAGCAGTCGGGGGGGGGCCAACGTCCTGACTTTC. Amino acids: CASSRGGANVLTF.

This clonotype was detected many times. The chain employs TRBV18 and TRBJ1-2, with D tentatively TRBD1 (6 bases). The ends were cut back, 3 bases at V and 4 bases at J, with 15 bases in the middle. The CDR3 covers 15 residues. Germline CDR1 is KGHSH and CDR2 is LQKENI. CDR3 coding DNA: TGTGCCAGCTCACCGCCGACAGGACCCACCTATGGCTACACCTTC. It specifies CASSPPTGPTYGYTF. The variable domain in full, with the rest retrieved from reference TRBV18 and TRBJ1-2, is NAGVMQNPRHLVRRRGQEARLRCSPMKGHSHVYWYRQLPEEGLKFMVYLQKENIIDESGMPKERFSAEFPKEGPSILRIQQVVRGDSAAYFCASSPPTGPTYGYTFGSGTRLTVV.

A note on this clonotype: A much larger clone is a single base away; this may be a read error. The chain recombines TRBV2 with TRBJ1-1, with D unclear. Trimming stripped 4 bases from V and 10 bases from J, with 25 bases between. Germline-derived CDR1 and CDR2 are SNHLY and FYNNEI. The CDR3 runs to 16 residues. Here the CDR3 DNA reads TGTGCCAGCAGTGGGAGAGTCCGCTGGCAGCAAGGTGTAGCTTTCTTT. Translation: CASSGRVRWQQGVAFF. The whole variable domain, remainder taken from reference TRBV2 and TRBJ1-1, is EPEVTQTPSHQVTQMGQEVILRCVPISNHLYFYWYRQILGQKVEFLVSFYNNEISEKSEIFDDQFSVERPDGSNFTLKIRSTKLEDSAMYFCASSGRVRWQQGVAFFGQGTRLTVV.

V usage is TRBV19 and J usage is TRBJ2-2, with 7 bases lining up with TRBD1. Per the germline V gene, CDR1 is LNHDA and CDR2 is SQIVND (reference sequence). CDR3 length: 15 amino acids. J gave up 1 base and V 6 bases, and 5 bases lay outside the gene matches. The CDR3 region is CASRKRDRNTGELFF. CDR3 coding DNA: TGTGCCAGTAGGAAACGGGACAGGAACACCGGGGAGCTGTTTTTT.

This clonotype was seen a handful of times. The rearrangement links TRBV7-9 to TRBJ1-2; perhaps TRBD1 as D (6 bases). Germline CDR1 is SEHNR and CDR2 is FQNEAQ (reference sequence). This CDR3 is built from 13 residues. V was clipped by 5 bases and J by 1 base, with 8 bases between them. The CDR3 DNA reads TGTGCCAGCAGCGCGGACAGTAACTATGGCTACACCTTC. This sequence encodes CASSADSNYGYTF.

This clonotype was picked up many times. The gene calls are TRBV6-9 and TRBJ2-7; TRBD1 might be the D (6 bases). Trimming took 4 bases from V and 5 from J, leaving 18 bases between them. The CDR3 extends over 15 amino acids. The germline V gene encodes CDR1 MNHGY and CDR2 SVAAGI. The CDR3 DNA reads as TGTGCCAGCAGTTTCAACCCCGGACAGATCCACGAGCAGTACTTC. Amino acids: CASSFNPGQIHEQYF.

A few counts support this clonotype. The gene calls are TRBV6-1 and TRBJ2-2, with a possible D match to TRBD1 (5 bases). Germline assignment: CDR1 MNHNS and CDR2 SASEGT. This CDR3 has 13 amino acids. Trimming left V 11 bases short and J 9 bases short, with 19 bases between. This CDR3 is CAGLGLLGRELFF. The CDR3, as DNA: TGTGCCGGCCTGGGGCTGCTTGGTCGGGAGCTGTTTTTT.

The J gene is TRBJ2-3, the V gene TRBV7-3; 10 bases line up with TRBD2. After removal of 5 bases from V and 1 base from J, the junction contained 3 bases not matched to a gene. Per germline, CDR1 SGHTA and CDR2 FQGTGA. This CDR3 spans 15 amino acids. This chain's CDR3 is CASSRTSGGTDTQYF. As DNA, the CDR3 is TGTGCCAGCAGCCGCACTAGCGGGGGCACAGATACGCAGTATTTT.

This clonotype has a handful of counts. This chain links TRBV6-2 or TRBV6-3 with TRBJ1-3; TRBD1 is a possible D gene (5 bases). Germline loops: CDR1 MNHEY, CDR2 SVGEGT. The CDR3 is 13 amino acids. Deletions cut 6 bases from V and 5 bases from J, with 11 bases between. The DNA for the CDR3 is TGTGCCAGCAGCCCCCAGGGCAGAAACACCATATATTTT. The encoded protein is CASSPQGRNTIYF.

The sample holds a few counts of this clonotype. V usage is TRBV28 and J usage is TRBJ2-2, with a weak D call TRBD1 (5 bases). Trimming took off 5 bases at V and 6 bases at J, with 10 bases between the two ends. The CDR3 is 13 residues long. Looked up from germline, CDR1 is MDHEN and CDR2 is SYDVKM. The CDR3 nucleotides read TGTGCCAGCAGTCTCAGGGTATCCGGGGAGCTGTTTTTT. Translation: CASSLRVSGELFF.

Here the CDR3 reads CASSLLGLQTYEQYF. DNA for the CDR3: TGTGCCAGCAGCTTATTGGGACTCCAAACCTACGAGCAGTACTTC. The rearrangement joins TRBV7-8 to TRBJ2-7; possibly TRBD2 for D (6 bases). Germline CDR1 and CDR2: SGHVS and FQNEAQ. The CDR3 contains 15 residues. The V end was cut by 2 bases, the J end by 2 bases, with 13 bases between.

The chain joins TRBV20-1 to TRBJ2-1; D not certain. Per germline, CDR1 DFQATT and CDR2 SNEGSKA (reference sequence). The ends were cut back, 3 bases at V and 1 base at J, with 10 bases in the middle. This CDR3 is built from 14 residues. The CDR3 coding sequence is TGCAGTGCTAGCCCCGGAATATCCTACAATGAGCAGTTCTTC. The encoded protein is CSASPGISYNEQFF.

This clonotype was counted many times. The chain joins TRBV2 to TRBJ2-5; D not resolved. Germline V gene sequence: CDR1 SNHLY, CDR2 FYNNEI. V was pared by 8 bases and J by 5 bases, with 12 bases between. The length of the CDR3 is 12 residues. The CDR3 nucleotides are TGTGCCAGCCGTTTCTCGACGGAGACCCAGTACTTC. It encodes CASRFSTETQYF.

This clonotype occurred a few times. A much larger clone sits a single nucleotide away, making a read error possible. The chain combines TRBV6-1 with TRBJ1-1, with D unresolved. Deletions cut 3 bases from V and 0 bases from J, with 5 bases between. CDR1 MNHNS and CDR2 SASEGT come from the germline V gene. This CDR3 region has 13 residues. The CDR3 here is CASSDPMNTEAFF. As DNA, the CDR3 is TGTGCCAGCAGTGACCCAATGAACACTGAAGCTTTCTTT.

The table lists this clonotype with many counts. In DNA form, the CDR3 reads TGTGCCTGGAGTGGCGGAGACTATGGCTACACCTTC. It translates to CAWSGGDYGYTF. The genes are TRBV30 and TRBJ1-2; D call uncertain. The germline CDR1 and CDR2 sequences are GTSNPN and SVGIG (reference sequence). The CDR3 has 12 residues. With 1 base removed from V and 3 bases from J, the gap between germline ends came to 6 bases.

This chain joins TRBV5-1 and TRBJ1-2, with 7 bases lining up with TRBD1. Trimming removed 5 bases from V and 4 bases from J; junction bases left unmatched: 11. This CDR3 region has 15 residues. In germline, CDR1 is SGHRS, CDR2 YFSETQ. This CDR3 is CASSPEPGGSYGYTF. CDR3 bases: TGCGCCAGCAGTCCGGAGCCAGGGGGAAGCTATGGCTACACCTTC.

This clonotype was counted a few times. The CDR3, as DNA: TGCAGTGCCAAGGGGACAGGGGACGGCTACACCTTC. Translating gives CSAKGTGDGYTF. This chain uses TRBV20-1 with TRBJ1-2; TRBD1 matches at 10 bases. Germline V gives CDR1 DFQATT, CDR2 SNEGSKA (reference sequence). The CDR3 has 12 residues. The V gene end was trimmed by 6 bases and the J gene end by 8 bases; junction bases not matched to a gene: 6.

This rearrangement joins TRBV7-2 to TRBJ2-1; the D gene is possibly TRBD1 (5 bases). This CDR3 is 14 amino acids long. The germline V gene encodes CDR1 SGHTA and CDR2 FQGNSA. Trimming cost V 1 base and J 6 bases, with 10 bases left between them. The CDR3 spells CASSLVYRINEQFF. DNA of the CDR3: TGTGCCAGCAGCTTAGTCTACAGGATCAATGAGCAGTTCTTC.

This clonotype was observed a few times. The rearrangement links TRBV6-1 to TRBJ1-1; a possible D gene is TRBD1 (6 bases). The CDR3 has 11 amino acids. Per the germline V gene, CDR1 is MNHNS and CDR2 is SASEGT. The V end lost 10 bases, the J end lost 6 bases, and 12 bases lay between the germline ends. CDR3 sequence reads: CATGQSAEAFF. CDR3 DNA sequence: TGTGCCACAGGACAGAGCGCTGAAGCTTTCTTT.